This TCR beta chain comes out of a study of a mutant IDH1 vaccine in newly diagnosed glioma. Deletions cut 0 bases from V and 12 bases from J, with 12 bases between. Germline CDR1 SGHDN, CDR2 FVKESK. The CDR3 extends over 13 amino acids. Worth noting for this clone: What it binds is unknown.

Regarding time point: week 35, safety follow-up. Alongside topical imiquimod, each dose of vaccine comprised 300 ug of mutant IDH1 20-mer peptide. TCRdb keeps only in-frame clones here, not all; method: immunoSEQ multiplex PCR. The top ten hold 10% to 15% of the sample, which has over 45,000 clones, over 60% seen once. Sequencing was performed on PBMCs, taken from a glioma patient whose treatment included an IDH1 peptide vaccine. The V and J genes are TRBV14 and TRBJ2-1; D remains unclear. This clonotype was sampled from a man aged 35-49 years with glioma. CDR3 in amino acids: CASSQDNDVRQFF. In DNA form, the CDR3 reads TGTGCCAGCAGCCAAGATAACGACGTGCGGCAGTTCTTC. The full variable domain, with the rest looked up from reference TRBV14 and TRBJ2-1, is EAGVTQFPSHSVIEKGQTVTLRCDPISGHDNLYWYRRVMGKEIKFLLHFVKESKQDESGMPNNRFLAERTGGTYSTLKVQPAELEDSGVYFCASSQDNDVRQFFGPGTRLTVL.